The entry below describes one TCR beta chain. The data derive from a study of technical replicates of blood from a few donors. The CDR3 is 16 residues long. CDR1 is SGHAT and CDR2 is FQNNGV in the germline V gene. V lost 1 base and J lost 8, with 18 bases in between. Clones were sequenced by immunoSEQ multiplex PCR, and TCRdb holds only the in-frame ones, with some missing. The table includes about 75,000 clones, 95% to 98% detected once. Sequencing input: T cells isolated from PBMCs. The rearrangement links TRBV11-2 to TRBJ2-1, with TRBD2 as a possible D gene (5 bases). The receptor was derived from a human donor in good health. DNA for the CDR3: TGTGCCAGCAGCTTAGTTGAGAGGGCCAGTTGGGATGAGCAGTTCTTC. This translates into CASSLVERASWDEQFF.